A single TCR beta chain is shown here with its context. Its specificity is unknown. This sample is part of a study of T cell repertoires in cytomegalovirus infection. For the study at large: Matching HLA type, along with CMV infection, was indicated by public TCR beta signatures.

Study observations and caveats: HLA-C-restricted TCR beta clonotypes specific for CMV led the ex vivo response.

TCRdb processed the reads anew with MiXCR; each CDR3 protein has one entry. The sample records 160,000 or so distinct CDR3 sequences, less than 25% being singletons. CDR1 and CDR2 from the germline V gene are SNHLY and FYNNEI. Trimming at V came to 9 bases and at J to 0 bases, leaving 9 bases not matched to a gene. This CDR3 region has 16 residues. This chain uses TRBV2 with TRBJ1-1, with 11 bases identical to TRBD1. The sample consisted of PBMCs. The clonotype originates from a human donor in good health (CMV status not recorded). Some clones in this sample may be carry-over from other donors' samples. CDR3 loop: CARTSGTGGVNTEAFF. The CDR3 DNA reads TGTGCCAGGACCTCCGGGACAGGGGGGGTGAACACTGAAGCTTTCTTT.